The entry that follows covers one T cell receptor (beta chain) sequence. Its antigen is not identified. This sample was taken from a study of blood T cells in healthy people across ages. About the research overall: Capturing about one barcoded beta molecule per two T cells was achieved by template switching. Regarding the study as a whole: The fall in TCR beta diversity per million T cells was roughly linear with age.

With a J-beta primer mix and a sample-barcoded 5' primer, a second PCR ran 7 to 11 cycles. From each sample, at least 3 million paired-end reads containing CDR3 were obtained. One entry per CDR3 protein results from TCRdb running MiXCR on the 5' RACE reads. The profile shows 1,800,000 or so distinct CDR3 sequences, about 39% of them singletons. The sequencing input was blood. The receptor comes from a human donor in good health.

For the CDR3, the DNA is TGCAGTGCTACGGGACTAGCGGGGGGGACCTACGAGCAGTACTTC. Its protein is CSATGLAGGTYEQYF. The J gene is TRBJ2-7, the V gene TRBV20-1; 16 bases are shared with TRBD2. From germline, CDR1 is DFQATT and CDR2 SNEGSKA (reference sequence). V dropped 4 bases and J dropped 2; count of bases not matched to a gene: 2. This CDR3 comprises 15 residues.